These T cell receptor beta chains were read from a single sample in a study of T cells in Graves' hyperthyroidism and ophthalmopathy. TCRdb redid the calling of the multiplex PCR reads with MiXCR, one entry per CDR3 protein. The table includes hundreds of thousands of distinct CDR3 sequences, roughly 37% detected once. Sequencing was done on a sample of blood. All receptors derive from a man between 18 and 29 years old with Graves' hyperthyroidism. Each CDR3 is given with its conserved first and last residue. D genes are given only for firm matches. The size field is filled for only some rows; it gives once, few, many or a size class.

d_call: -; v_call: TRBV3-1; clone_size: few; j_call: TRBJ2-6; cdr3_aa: CASSEIRAGANVLTF; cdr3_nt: TGTGCCAGCAGTGAAATTAGGGCTGGGGCCAACGTCCTGACTTTC
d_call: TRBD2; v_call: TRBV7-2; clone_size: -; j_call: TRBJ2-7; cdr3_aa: CASSSLGGSYEQYF; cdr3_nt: TGTGCCAGCAGCTCCCTCGGGGGGTCCTACGAGCAGTACTTC
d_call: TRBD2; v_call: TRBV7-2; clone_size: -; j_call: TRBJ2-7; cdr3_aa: CASSLQAGAPHEQYF; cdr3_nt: TGTGCCAGCAGCTTACAAGCGGGGGCCCCCCACGAGCAGTACTTC
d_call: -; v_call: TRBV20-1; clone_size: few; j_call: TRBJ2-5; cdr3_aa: CSANPRVGRWGTQYF; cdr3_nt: TGCAGTGCCAACCCTAGGGTCGGCAGATGGGGGACCCAGTACTTC
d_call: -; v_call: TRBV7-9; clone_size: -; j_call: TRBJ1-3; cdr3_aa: CASSQETGLSGNTIYF; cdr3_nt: TGTGCCAGCAGCCAAGAAACAGGGCTTTCTGGAAACACCATATATTTT
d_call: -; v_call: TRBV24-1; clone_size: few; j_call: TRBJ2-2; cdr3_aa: CATSDPRAGDGMTGELFF; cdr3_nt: TGTGCCACCAGTGACCCAAGGGCAGGGGACGGTATGACCGGGGAGCTGTTTTTT
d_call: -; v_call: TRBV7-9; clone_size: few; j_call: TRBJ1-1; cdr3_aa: CASSPGAGGNTEAFF; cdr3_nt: TGTGCCAGCAGTCCCGGCGCGGGCGGGAACACTGAAGCTTTCTTT
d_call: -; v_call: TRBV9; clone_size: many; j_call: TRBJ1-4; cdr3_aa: CASSVDGTSFGLFF; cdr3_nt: TGTGCCAGCAGCGTAGACGGGACAAGTTTCGGACTGTTTTTT
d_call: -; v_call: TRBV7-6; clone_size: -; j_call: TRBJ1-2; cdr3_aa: CASSSTEHYGYTF; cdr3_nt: TGTGCCAGCAGCTCGACTGAGCACTATGGCTACACCTTC
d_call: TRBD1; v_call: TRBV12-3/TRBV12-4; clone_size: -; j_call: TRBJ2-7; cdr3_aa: CASRQGQDIEYF; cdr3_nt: TGTGCCAGCAGGCAGGGACAGGACATTGAGTACTTC
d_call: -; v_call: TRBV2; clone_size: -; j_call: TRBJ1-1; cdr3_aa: CASSYDPTTEAFF; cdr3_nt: TGTGCCAGCAGCTACGACCCGACGACTGAAGCTTTCTTT
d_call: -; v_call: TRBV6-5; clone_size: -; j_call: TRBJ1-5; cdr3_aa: CASSLALYGQPQHF; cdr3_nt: TGTGCCAGCAGTTTAGCGCTGTATGGACAGCCCCAGCATTTT
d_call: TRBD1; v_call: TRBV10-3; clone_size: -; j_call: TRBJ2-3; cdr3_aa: CAISEPGQDSTDTQYF; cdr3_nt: TGTGCCATCAGTGAGCCGGGACAGGATAGCACAGATACGCAGTATTTT
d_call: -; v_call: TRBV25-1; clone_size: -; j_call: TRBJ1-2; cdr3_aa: CASSYGAGDYGYTF; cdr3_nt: TGTGCCAGCAGTTACGGGGCAGGCGACTATGGCTACACCTTC
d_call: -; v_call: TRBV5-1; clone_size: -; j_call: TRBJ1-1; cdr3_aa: CASSLLGRGGNTEASF; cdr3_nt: TGCGCCAGCAGCTTGCTTGGTAGGGGGGGGAACACTGAAGCTTCCTTT
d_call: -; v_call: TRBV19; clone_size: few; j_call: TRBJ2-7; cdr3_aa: CASQSGGASDEQYF; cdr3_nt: TGTGCCAGTCAGTCGGGGGGCGCATCGGACGAGCAGTACTTC
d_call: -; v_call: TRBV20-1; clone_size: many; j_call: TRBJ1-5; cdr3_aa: CSAPSGNQPQHF; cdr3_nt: TGCAGTGCTCCGTCGGGCAATCAGCCCCAGCATTTT
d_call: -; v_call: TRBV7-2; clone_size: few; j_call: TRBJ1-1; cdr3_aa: CASSAPRQGLNTEAFF; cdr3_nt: TGTGCCAGCAGCGCGCCCCGGCAGGGGCTAAACACTGAAGCTTTCTTT
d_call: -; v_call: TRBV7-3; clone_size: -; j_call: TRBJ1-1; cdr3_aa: CASSLVGGLPNTEAFF; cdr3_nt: TGTGCCAGCAGCTTAGTGGGCGGTCTGCCAAACACTGAAGCTTTCTTT
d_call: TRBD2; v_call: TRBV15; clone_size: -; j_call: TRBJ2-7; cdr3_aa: CASPLAGTREQYF; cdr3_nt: TGTGCCAGCCCACTAGCGGGAACGAGGGAGCAGTACTTC
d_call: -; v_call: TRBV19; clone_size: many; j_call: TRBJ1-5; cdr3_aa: CASSSMESSKNQPQHF; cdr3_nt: TGTGCCAGTAGTAGTATGGAGAGCAGTAAAAATCAGCCCCAGCATTTT
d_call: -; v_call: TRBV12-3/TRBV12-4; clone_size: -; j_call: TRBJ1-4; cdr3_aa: CASSSGTPELFF; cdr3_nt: TGTGCCAGCAGTTCAGGGACCCCGGAACTGTTTTTT
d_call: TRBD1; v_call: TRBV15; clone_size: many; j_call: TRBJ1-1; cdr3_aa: CATSRTGGWNTEAFF; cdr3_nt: TGTGCCACCAGCAGGACAGGGGGCTGGAACACTGAAGCTTTCTTT
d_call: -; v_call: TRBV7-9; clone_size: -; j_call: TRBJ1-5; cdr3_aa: CASSSGARTSGEHF; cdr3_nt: TGTGCCAGCAGCTCTGGGGCTCGGACTAGCGGGGAGCATTTT
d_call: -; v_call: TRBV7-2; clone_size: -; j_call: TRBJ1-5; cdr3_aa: CASSLARDSYSNQPQHF; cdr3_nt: TGTGCCAGCAGCTTAGCGAGAGACAGCTATAGCAATCAGCCCCAGCATTTT
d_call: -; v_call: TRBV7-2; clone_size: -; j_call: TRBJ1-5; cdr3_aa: CASSQESDSGNQPQHF; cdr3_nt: TGTGCCAGCAGCCAAGAGTCCGACAGCGGAAATCAGCCCCAGCATTTT
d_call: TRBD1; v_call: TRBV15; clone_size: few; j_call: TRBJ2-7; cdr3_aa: CATSYPLGQGVYEQYF; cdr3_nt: TGTGCCACCAGCTATCCGCTGGGACAGGGGGTCTACGAGCAGTACTTC
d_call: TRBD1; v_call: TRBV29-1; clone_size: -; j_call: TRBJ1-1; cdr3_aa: CSANTGAESNTEAFF; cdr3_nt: TGCAGCGCCAACACAGGGGCTGAGAGTAACACTGAAGCTTTCTTT
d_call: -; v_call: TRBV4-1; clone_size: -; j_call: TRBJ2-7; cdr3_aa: CASSQGQGHNEQYF; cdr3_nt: TGCGCCAGCAGCCAAGGTCAGGGTCACAACGAGCAGTACTTC
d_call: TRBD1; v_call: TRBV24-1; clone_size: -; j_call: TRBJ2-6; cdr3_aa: CATSDDDRGSGANVLTF; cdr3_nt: TGTGCCACCAGTGACGACGACAGGGGCTCTGGGGCCAACGTCCTGACTTTC
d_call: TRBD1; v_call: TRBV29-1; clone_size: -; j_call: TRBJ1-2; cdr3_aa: CSVIGQGTNYGYTF; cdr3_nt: TGCAGCGTCATAGGACAGGGGACCAACTATGGCTACACCTTC
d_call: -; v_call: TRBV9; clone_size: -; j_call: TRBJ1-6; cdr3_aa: CASSEFPSFTGWYSPLHF; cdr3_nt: TGTGCCAGCAGCGAATTCCCAAGCTTTACAGGATGGTATTCACCCCTCCACTTT
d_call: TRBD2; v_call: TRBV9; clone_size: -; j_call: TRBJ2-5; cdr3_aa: CASSVGHGTSGHQETQYF; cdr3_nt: TGTGCCAGCAGCGTAGGTCACGGGACTAGCGGCCACCAAGAGACCCAGTACTTC
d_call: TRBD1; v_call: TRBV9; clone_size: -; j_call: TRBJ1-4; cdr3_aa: CASSSARGLGKLFF; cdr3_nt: TGTGCCAGCAGTTCCGCCAGGGGGCTAGGAAAACTGTTTTTT
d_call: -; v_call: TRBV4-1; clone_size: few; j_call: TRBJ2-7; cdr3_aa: CASSQGQASEQYF; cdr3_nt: TGCGCCAGCAGCCAAGGACAAGCGAGCGAGCAGTACTTC
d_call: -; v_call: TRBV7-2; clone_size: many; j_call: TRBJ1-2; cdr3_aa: CASSLGLEGFNYGYTF; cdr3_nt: TGTGCCAGCAGCTTAGGACTAGAGGGATTCAACTATGGCTACACCTTC
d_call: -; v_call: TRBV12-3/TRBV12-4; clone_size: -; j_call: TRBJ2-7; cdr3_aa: CASSYSDSYEQYF; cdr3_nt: TGTGCCAGCAGTTACTCTGACTCCTACGAGCAGTACTTC
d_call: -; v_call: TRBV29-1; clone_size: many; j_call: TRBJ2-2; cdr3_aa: CSVEVTNTGELFF; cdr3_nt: TGCAGCGTTGAGGTTACGAACACCGGGGAGCTGTTTTTT
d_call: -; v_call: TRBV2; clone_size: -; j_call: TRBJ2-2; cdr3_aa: CASSGTRGGEDTGELFF; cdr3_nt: TGTGCCAGCAGCGGGACTAGAGGGGGCGAGGACACCGGGGAGCTGTTTTTT
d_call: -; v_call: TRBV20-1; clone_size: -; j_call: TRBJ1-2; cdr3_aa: CSARDLGEWGYGYTF; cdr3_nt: TGCAGTGCTAGAGATCTCGGGGAGTGGGGCTATGGCTACACCTTC
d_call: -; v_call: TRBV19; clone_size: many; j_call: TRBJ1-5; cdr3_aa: CASSTEYQPQHF; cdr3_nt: TGTGCCAGTAGTACCGAATATCAGCCCCAGCATTTT
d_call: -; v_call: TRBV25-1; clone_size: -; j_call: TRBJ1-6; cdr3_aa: CASSASDDSPLHF; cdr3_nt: TGTGCCAGTAGTGCTTCAGACGATTCACCCCTCCACTTT
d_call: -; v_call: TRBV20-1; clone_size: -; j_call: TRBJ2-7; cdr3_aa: CSARDIEDSKFYYEQYF; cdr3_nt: TGCAGTGCTAGAGATATTGAGGACAGCAAGTTTTACTACGAGCAGTACTTC
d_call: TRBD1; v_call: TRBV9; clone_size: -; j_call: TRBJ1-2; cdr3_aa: CASSSQGQGDYGYTF; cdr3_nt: TGTGCCAGCAGCTCCCAGGGGCAGGGGGACTATGGCTACACCTTC
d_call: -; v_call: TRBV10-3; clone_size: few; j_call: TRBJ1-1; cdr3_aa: CAISEFSGTPKGALF; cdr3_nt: TGTGCCATCAGTGAGTTTTCCGGGACCCCTAAGGGAGCTCTCTTT
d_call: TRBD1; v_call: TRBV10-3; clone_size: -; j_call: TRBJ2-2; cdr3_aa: CAISDPGQGETGELFF; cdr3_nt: TGTGCCATCAGTGATCCGGGACAGGGGGAAACCGGGGAGCTGTTTTTT
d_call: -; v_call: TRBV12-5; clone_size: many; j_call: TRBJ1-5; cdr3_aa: CASGSTYQGVAQHF; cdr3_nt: TGTGCTAGTGGTTCAACTTACCAGGGTGTCGCCCAGCATTTT
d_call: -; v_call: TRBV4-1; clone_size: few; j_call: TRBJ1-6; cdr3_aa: CASSQLSYNSPLHF; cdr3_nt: TGCGCCAGCAGCCAACTCTCCTATAATTCACCCCTCCACTTT
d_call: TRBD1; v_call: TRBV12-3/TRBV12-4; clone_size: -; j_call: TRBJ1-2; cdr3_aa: CASAGGTDYGYTF; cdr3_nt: TGTGCCAGCGCCGGCGGGACAGACTATGGCTACACCTTC
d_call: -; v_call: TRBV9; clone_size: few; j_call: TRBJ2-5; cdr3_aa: CASSARLVRGTQYF; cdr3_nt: TGTGCCAGCAGCGCCCGTCTAGTCAGGGGGACCCAGTACTTC
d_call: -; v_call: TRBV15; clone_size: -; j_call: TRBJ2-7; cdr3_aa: CATSRDLVRGSYEQYF; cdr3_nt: TGTGCCACCAGCAGAGATTTGGTAAGGGGGTCGTACGAGCAGTACTTC
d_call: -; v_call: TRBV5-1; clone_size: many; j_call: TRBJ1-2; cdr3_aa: CASGDTLSYGYTF; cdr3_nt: TGCGCCAGCGGGGACACCTTGAGCTATGGCTACACCTTC
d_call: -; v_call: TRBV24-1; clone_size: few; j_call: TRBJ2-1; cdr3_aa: CATSDWGLTKGEQFF; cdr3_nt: TGTGCCACCAGTGATTGGGGCCTAACTAAGGGTGAGCAGTTCTTC
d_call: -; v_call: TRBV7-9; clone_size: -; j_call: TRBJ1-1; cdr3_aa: CASSLRTANLNTEAFF; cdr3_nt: TGTGCCAGCAGCCTCCGGACAGCCAACTTGAACACTGAAGCTTTCTTT
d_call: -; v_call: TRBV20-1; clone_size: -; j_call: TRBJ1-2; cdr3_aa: CSASPLAGNYGYTF; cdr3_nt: TGCAGTGCGTCACCACTAGCGGGGAACTATGGCTACACCTTC